These 30 T cell receptor beta chains share one sample of origin, sequenced in a study of blood T cell repertoires in COVID-19. Sequencing used immunoSEQ multiplex PCR; TCRdb keeps in-frame clones, though not all of them. Of about 400,000 clones detected, roughly 90% appear once; the ten largest clones hold 0.95% to 1.5%. Sequenced sample: peripheral blood. These receptors originate from a man between 35 and 55 years old with acute or convalescent COVID-19.

The genes are TRBV6-5 and TRBJ2-7, with no clear D. Germline V gives CDR1 MNHEY, CDR2 SVGAGI. This CDR3 contains 12 residues. V lost 6 bases, J lost 4 bases, and 10 bases lay in between. The CDR3 nucleotides are TGTGCCAGCAGCTTAACATTATACGAGCAGTACTTC. As protein: CASSLTLYEQYF.

With regard to this clone: The identical CDR3 is also encoded by other nucleotide sequences in the sample. The chain combines TRBV28 with TRBJ2-1; TRBD2 matches at 12 bases. This CDR3 spans 15 amino acids. Germline CDR1 is MDHEN and CDR2 is SYDVKM. V lost 6 bases, J lost 4 bases, and 4 bases stayed unmatched. For the CDR3, the DNA is TGTGCCAGCAGCCAACTAGCGGGGGGATACAATGAGCAGTTCTTC. This gives the protein CASSQLAGGYNEQFF.

This clone has a handful of counts. This chain uses TRBV28 with TRBJ2-3; 9 bases align to TRBD2. The CDR3 has 15 residues. V was clipped by 6 bases and J by 0 bases; unmatched bases: 4. Germline CDR1 reads MDHEN; CDR2 reads SYDVKM. In nucleotides, the CDR3 is TGTGCCAGCAGCCTAGCGGGGACTAGCACAGATACGCAGTATTTT. Translated, it gives CASSLAGTSTDTQYF.

J is TRBJ2-1 and V is TRBV7-2; D may be TRBD1 (6 bases). CDR3 length: 15 amino acids. Germline-derived CDR1 and CDR2 are SGHTA and FQGNSA. Trimming stripped 2 bases from V and 8 bases from J, with 16 bases between. The CDR3 DNA is TGTGCCAGCAGCTTACCCCCTGTTGGGGGCGATGAGCAGTTCTTC. Its translation: CASSLPPVGGDEQFF.

V and J are TRBV5-1 and TRBJ2-3; 7 bases map to TRBD1. The CDR3 loop spans 16 amino acids. V was pared by 4 bases and J by 5 bases, with 13 bases of the junction left unmatched. Germline CDR1 is SGHRS and CDR2 is YFSETQ. This chain's CDR3 is CASSRVQRQGGDTQYF. In DNA, the CDR3 is TGCGCCAGCAGCCGCGTTCAGAGACAGGGCGGAGATACGCAGTATTTT.

This clone was picked up a small number of times. This sequence joins TRBV4-1 and TRBJ1-5; D is ambiguous. The CDR3 runs to 17 residues. V dropped 0 bases and J dropped 0 bases, with 12 bases sitting between them. Germline V gene data show CDR1 as MGHRA and CDR2 as YSYEKL. CDR3 region: CASSQELNVFSNQPQHF. DNA for the CDR3: TGCGCCAGCAGCCAAGAACTGAACGTGTTTAGCAATCAGCCCCAGCATTTT.

The rearrangement joins TRBV5-1 to TRBJ1-6, with D possibly matching TRBD1 (6 bases). V was cut by 3 bases and J by 1 base, with 11 bases left in between. Per the germline V gene, CDR1 is SGHRS and CDR2 is YFSETQ. The CDR3 is made up of 16 amino acids. The CDR3 sequence is CASSSGVRSYNSPLHF. The CDR3 coding sequence is TGCGCCAGCAGCTCAGGGGTACGGTCCTATAATTCACCCCTCCACTTT.

This chain links TRBV29-1 with TRBJ2-7; 7 bases align to TRBD2. Germline CDR1 is SQVTM and CDR2 is ANQGSEA. The CDR3 is made up of 13 amino acids. V lost 6 bases, J lost 4 bases, and 9 bases stayed unmatched. The CDR3 nucleotides are TGCAGCGTCTCCTCGGCGCGGGAGTACGAGCAGTACTTC. Translated, it gives CSVSSAREYEQYF.

The chain has TRBV7-9 and TRBJ1-2; D ambiguous. The V gene lost 1 base and the J gene lost 1 base, with 4 bases spanning the gap. Germline CDR1 SEHNR, CDR2 FQNEAQ (reference sequence). This CDR3 has 13 residues. The CDR3 region is CASSLGDNYGYTF. The CDR3 bases are TGTGCCAGCAGCTTAGGAGATAACTATGGCTACACCTTC.

The DNA of the CDR3 is TGCGCCAGCAGCCTCTTAGGGGCCATCAATGAGCAGTTCTTC. It encodes CASSLLGAINEQFF. The chain carries TRBV4-1 and TRBJ2-1; D may be TRBD1 (5 bases). V was clipped by 4 bases and J by 6 bases, with 13 bases between them. Per germline, CDR1 MGHRA and CDR2 YSYEKL. The CDR3 is 14 residues long.

This chain links TRBV28 with TRBJ1-1; D unresolved. Trimming stripped 4 bases from V and 7 bases from J, with 19 bases between. This CDR3 comprises 15 residues. Germline values: CDR1 MDHEN, CDR2 SYDVKM. CDR3 residues: CASSSPPKSVFEAFF. CDR3 nucleotide sequence: TGTGCCAGCAGTTCCCCCCCGAAAAGCGTATTTGAAGCTTTCTTT. The whole variable domain, remainder taken from reference TRBV28 and TRBJ1-1, is DVKVTQSSRYLVKRTGEKVFLECVQDMDHENMFWYRQDPGLGLRLIYFSYDVKMKEKGDIPEGYSVSREKKERFSLILESASTNQTSMYLCASSSPPKSVFEAFFGQGTRLTVV.

This rearrangement joins TRBV27 to TRBJ1-2; D might be TRBD1 (6 bases). Germline V gives CDR1 MNHEY, CDR2 SMNVEV (reference sequence). This CDR3 has 15 residues. The V end was cut by 4 bases, the J end by 5 bases, with 17 bases between. CDR3 in amino acids: CASSWRGGNRYGYTF. CDR3 bases: TGTGCCAGCAGTTGGAGGGGGGGAAATCGGTATGGCTACACCTTC.

This clone was detected once. The chain links TRBV12-3 or TRBV12-4 to TRBJ1-5; D is unresolved. The CDR3 length is 13 residues. Trimming cost V 3 bases and J 5 bases, with 8 bases left between them. The CDR3: CASSFTRYQPQHF. The CDR3 DNA sequence: TGTGCCAGCAGTTTTACGAGGTATCAGCCCCAGCATTTT.

A single count supports this clone. The chain joins TRBV6-9 to TRBJ1-2; 10 bases agree with TRBD1. Germline V gene lookup returns CDR1 MNHGY and CDR2 SVAAGI. This CDR3 is built from 15 residues. Unmatched junction bases numbered 4, after V lost 6 bases and J lost 0 bases. CDR3 in amino acids: CASRKGQGSNYGYTF. The CDR3 bases are TGTGCCAGCAGGAAGGGACAGGGGTCTAACTATGGCTACACCTTC.

V usage is TRBV21-1 and J usage is TRBJ1-5; TRBD1 was called by the table and not checked on the DNA. TRBV21-1 is a pseudogene. The CDR3 consists of 21 residues. The CDR3 DNA is TGTGCCAGCAGCAAAAGGGAAATCTCCTCTACGACAGGGGGCTGTGGTCAGCCCCAGCATTTT. Protein product: CASSKREISSTTGGCGQPQHF.

This clone was counted a few times. The V call is TRBV3-1 (or the pseudogene TRBV3-2), the J call TRBJ1-2; the D gene is possibly TRBD1 (6 bases). V lost 6 bases and J lost 7, with 15 bases in between. The CDR3 consists of 13 residues. Per the germline V gene, CDR1 is LGHDT and CDR2 is YNNKEL (reference sequence). The DNA of the CDR3 is TGTGCCAGCAGTCCGACACGGGGGGCTGGCTACACCTTC. Translation gives CASSPTRGAGYTF.

This clone appeared many times. The chain uses TRBV30 and TRBJ2-2; 11 bases fit TRBD2. This CDR3 spans 15 amino acids. Trimming removed 0 bases from V and 3 bases from J; junction bases left unmatched: 0. Germline CDR1 and CDR2: GTSNPN and SVGIG (reference sequence). CDR3 protein: CAWSVLAGDTGELFF. The CDR3, as DNA: TGTGCCTGGAGTGTACTAGCGGGAGACACCGGGGAGCTGTTTTTT. Full variable domain (rest looked up from reference TRBV30 and TRBJ2-2): SQTIHQWPATLVQPVGSPLSLECTVEGTSNPNLYWYRQAAGRGLQLLFYSVGIGQISSEVPQNLSASRPQDRQFILSSKKLLLSDSGFYLCAWSVLAGDTGELFFGEGSRLTVL.

The gene calls are TRBV4-2 and TRBJ2-5; TRBD1 matches at 10 bases. Germline CDR1 and CDR2: LGHNA and YNFKEQ. The CDR3 loop spans 15 amino acids. V shed 4 bases and J 5 bases; nucleotides not matched to a gene: 7. The CDR3: CASSPRDRGVETQYF. In DNA, the CDR3 is TGTGCCAGCAGCCCCCGGGACAGGGGAGTGGAGACCCAGTACTTC.

The chain links TRBV27 to TRBJ2-5, with TRBD2 matching over 7 bases. V shed 6 bases and J 4 bases; nucleotides not matched to a gene: 11. The germline V gene has CDR1 MNHEY and CDR2 SMNVEV (reference sequence). The CDR3 has 15 amino acids. The CDR3 DNA sequence: TGTGCCAGCAGACTTATGCGGGAGATGAGAGAGACCCAGTACTTC. Its protein product is CASRLMREMRETQYF.

The V and J genes are TRBV29-1 and TRBJ2-7, with 7 nucleotides matching TRBD1. Germline lookup yields CDR1 SQVTM and CDR2 ANQGSEA. V lost 0 bases and J lost 4; bases outside the gene matches: 6. The CDR3 extends over 14 amino acids. CDR3 in DNA: TGCAGCGTTGAAGAAAGGGGGCAGGGTTACGAGCAGTACTTC. The encoded protein is CSVEERGQGYEQYF.

The genes are TRBV13 and TRBJ2-3; 10 bases agree with TRBD2. The CDR3 length is 16 residues. From germline, CDR1 is PRHDT and CDR2 FYEKMQ (reference sequence). The V segment lost 4 bases and the J segment 2 bases; nucleotides outside the gene matches: 6. CDR3 protein: CASSSLAGTITDTQYF. In DNA, the CDR3 is TGTGCCAGCAGCTCACTAGCGGGAACAATCACAGATACGCAGTATTTT.

The chain links TRBV15 to TRBJ1-2; D not certain. From germline, CDR1 is LNHNV and CDR2 YYDKDF (reference sequence). Trimming stripped 0 bases from V and 4 bases from J, with 9 bases between. The CDR3 has 14 residues. The CDR3 here is CATSRDVPSYGYTF. The CDR3 DNA follows: TGTGCCACCAGCAGAGATGTCCCCAGCTATGGCTACACCTTC.

V is TRBV25-1 and J is TRBJ2-7, with D possibly matching TRBD1 (5 bases). V lost 1 base to trimming and J lost 1 base, with 11 bases between them. CDR1 is MGHDK and CDR2 is SYGVNS in the germline V gene. The CDR3 loop spans 15 amino acids. The CDR3 nucleotides read TGTGCCAGCAGTGAATGGGCAGGGTCATCCTACGAGCAGTACTTC. It encodes CASSEWAGSSYEQYF.

This chain connects TRBV6-5 to TRBJ1-1; perhaps TRBD1 as D (6 bases). Per germline, CDR1 MNHEY and CDR2 SVGAGI. With 5 bases removed from V and 4 bases from J, the gap between germline ends came to 8 bases. CDR3 length: 12 amino acids. The CDR3 sequence is CASSLQGTEAFF. The CDR3 nucleotides are TGTGCCAGCAGTCTACAGGGCACTGAAGCTTTCTTT.

This chain links TRBV6-5 with TRBJ1-1; 7 bases are shared with TRBD1. The CDR3 is 13 residues long. Germline CDR1 and CDR2: MNHEY and SVGAGI. Unmatched junction bases numbered 4, after V lost 6 bases and J lost 3 bases. The DNA for the CDR3 is TGTGCCAGCAGGTTCGACAGGGACACTGAAGCTTTCTTT. It yields the protein CASRFDRDTEAFF.

Comment on this clone: At one end the junction does not follow the germline gene, possibly because of a read error. The rearrangement joins TRBV7-7 to TRBJ2-1; 9 nucleotides line up with TRBD1. The CDR3 has 15 amino acids. The germline CDR1 and CDR2 sequences are SSHAT and FNYEAQ (reference sequence). The DNA for the CDR3 is TGTGCTAGCAGCTCGGACAGGGGTACTTACAATGAGCAGTTCTTC. This sequence encodes CASSSDRGTYNEQFF.

The chain is built from TRBV5-1 and TRBJ2-1; a weak D match, TRBD1 (5 bases). The CDR3 is made up of 16 amino acids. Trimming shortened V by 2 bases and J by 2 bases, and 14 bases separated the two germline ends. From germline, CDR1 is SGHRS and CDR2 YFSETQ. The CDR3 sequence: CASSFGIQGAYNEQFF. DNA for the CDR3: TGCGCCAGCAGCTTTGGTATCCAGGGCGCCTACAATGAGCAGTTCTTC.

The rearrangement joins TRBV7-3 to TRBJ2-3, with 7 nucleotides matching TRBD2. CDR3 length equals 13 residues. With 4 bases clipped from V and 12 bases from J, the junction kept 10 bases outside the gene matches. CDR1 SGHTA and CDR2 FQGTGA come from the germline V gene. The chain's CDR3 is CASSSLGLTLQYF. The CDR3 nucleotides read TGTGCCAGCAGCTCACTGGGACTAACGCTCCAGTATTTT.

The V call is TRBV4-1, the J call TRBJ1-1, with 7 bases identical to TRBD1. Unmatched junction bases numbered 5, after V lost 0 bases and J lost 7 bases. This CDR3 spans 14 amino acids. Germline lookup yields CDR1 MGHRA and CDR2 YSYEKL. The CDR3 DNA reads as TGCGCCAGCAGCCAAGAAGGGGGCGCGGGTGAAGCTTTCTTT. Its protein product is CASSQEGGAGEAFF.

This rearrangement joins TRBV5-4 to TRBJ2-7, with D possibly being TRBD1 (5 bases). V was pared by 0 bases and J by 9 bases, with 13 bases between. Germline values: CDR1 SGHNT, CDR2 YYREEE (reference sequence). The CDR3 covers 13 residues. CDR3 protein: CASSLDLAQGQYF. CDR3 nucleotide sequence: TGTGCCAGCAGCTTGGACTTAGCCCAGGGGCAGTACTTC.